This record looks at one TCR beta chain sequence and its context. Its antigen is unknown. This table comes from immunoSEQ multiplex PCR, and its TCRdb copy is limited to in-frame clones, with some not included. The data hold around 24,000 clones, with roughly 88% observed a single time. This sample is drawn from a study of T cell clonotyping in hematopoietic cell transplantation. CDR1 and CDR2 (germline): SGHDT, YYEEEE. This CDR3 comprises 14 residues. The V and J ends lost 1 base and 3 bases respectively, with 8 bases between them. Study conclusions and caveats: Higher Inverse Simpson Index values in graft donor and pretransplant recipient predicted broader posttransplant TCR diversity.

Time point given: recipient sample about 28 days before transplant, after cytoreduction. This chain joins TRBV5-6 and TRBJ1-3; D call uncertain. Specimen: peripheral blood mononuclear cells, collected before stem cell transplant. This clonotype was obtained from an older woman with acute myeloid leukemia. Some clones in this sample may be carry-over from other donors' samples. The CDR3 coding sequence is TGTGCCAGCAGCTTGTTTGGGCTTGGAAACACCATATATTTT. It translates to CASSLFGLGNTIYF.